This TCR beta chain is from a study of cytomegalovirus exposure and HLA in healthy donors. About this clone: As yet, its antigen is unknown.

Findings and caveats of the study: Association with HLA alleles at 0.05 false discovery rate was found for around 15,000 TCR beta sequences in a later analysis. Most subjects' HLA-A and HLA-B alleles were reportedly predicted from TCR beta sequences.

The CDR3 loop spans 14 amino acids. Germline values: CDR1 MNHNS, CDR2 SASEGT. The J segment lost 2 bases and the V segment lost 7 bases, leaving 4 bases of the junction unmatched. PCR was performed using 60 Vbeta and 13 Jbeta primers. The protocol was immunoSEQ multiplex PCR, while the TCRdb copy is restricted to in-frame clones and leaves out a portion. The sample holds 160,000 or so clones, around 78% seen once. The sample was PBMCs. The TCR sequence derives from a man aged 40-49 years in good health and CMV-seronegative. The chain uses TRBV6-1 and TRBJ2-3; TRBD2 matches at 9 bases. Here the CDR3 DNA reads TGTGCCAGCAACCTAGCGGGACTCACAGATACGCAGTATTTT. Protein product: CASNLAGLTDTQYF.